A selection of T cell receptor beta chains follows, all from one sample in a study of blood T cell dynamics during melanoma immunotherapy. Data came from immunoSEQ multiplex PCR; TCRdb stores just in-frame clones and leaves some out. Counted here are about 8,000 clones, more than 65% occurring once; the ten biggest clones make up around 13%. Sequencing used blood, obtained from a patient treated with checkpoint blockade. These receptors were taken from a human donor with melanoma. The CDR3 runs from the conserved cysteine through the conserved F or W. The order of the fields is clone size, D gene, J gene, V gene, CDR3 DNA, CDR3 protein. A D gene is named only where the DNA matches it firmly. Size is omitted from some rows. Given values are once, few, many or a class for expanded clones.

NA | TRBD1 | TRBJ2-3 | TRBV5-1 | TGCGCCAGCGGACAGGGGGGTTTCACAGATACGCAGTATTTT | CASGQGGFTDTQYF
NA | TRBD2 | TRBJ2-5 | TRBV28 | TGTGCCAGCAGTTTAGCTAGCGGGGGACCTACTGGGGTGACCCAGTACTTC | CASSLASGGPTGVTQYF
NA | TRBD1 | TRBJ1-2 | TRBV5-6 | TGTGCCAGCAGCTTCCAGGGGGACTATGGCTACACCTTC | CASSFQGDYGYTF
NA | TRBD1 | TRBJ1-2 | TRBV6-5 | TGTGCCAGCAGTTACTTTCGGACAGGGGGTGGATATGGCTACACCTTC | CASSYFRTGGGYGYTF
NA | NA | TRBJ2-1 | TRBV7-8 | TGTGCCAGCAGCCCGTCCCGTGGGTACAATGAGCAGTTCTTC | CASSPSRGYNEQFF
once | NA | TRBJ1-2 | TRBV5-6 | TGTGCCAGCAGCTTGATCAGGCTTTCCTATGGCTACACCTTC | CASSLIRLSYGYTF
NA | TRBD1 | TRBJ2-7 | TRBV9 | TGTGCCAGCAGCATCCGAGGACAGGGGGCCTACGAGCAGTACTTC | CASSIRGQGAYEQYF
NA | NA | TRBJ1-6 | TRBV5-1 | TGCGCCAGCAGTCTCGTACAGGGATCACCCCTCCACTTT | CASSLVQGSPLHF
few | NA | TRBJ2-2 | TRBV5-4 | TGTGCCAGCAGCTTGTTTGGGGGGAACACCGGGGAGCTGTTTTTT | CASSLFGGNTGELFF
NA | TRBD2 | TRBJ2-3 | TRBV6-4 | TGTGCCAGCAGTTTTAGCGGGTCCGATACGCAGTATTTT | CASSFSGSDTQYF
NA | NA | TRBJ2-5 | TRBV5-1 | TGCGCCAGCAGCCCAGGGGGCGGGGGGGGCTATGGAGAGACCCAGTACTTC | CASSPGGGGGYGETQYF
few | TRBD1 | TRBJ1-3 | TRBV5-6 | TGTGCCAGCAGCTTGGTGGGACAGGGTTCTGGAAACACCATATATTTT | CASSLVGQGSGNTIYF
NA | NA | TRBJ1-2 | TRBV7-6 | TGTGCCAGCAGCCCTAGCGGCAACCATAACTATGGCTACACCTTC | CASSPSGNHNYGYTF
NA | NA | TRBJ1-6 | TRBV10-3 | TGTGCCATCAGTGAGTCCGGTGAGGGGTCACCCCTCCACTTT | CAISESGEGSPLHF
NA | NA | TRBJ2-4 | TRBV5-6 | TGTGCCAGCAGCTATACCGGGACAAGGAACATTCAGTACTTC | CASSYTGTRNIQYF
NA | NA | TRBJ1-6 | TRBV19 | TGTGCCAGTAGTAGCCAGGTTTATAATTCACCCCTCCACTTT | CASSSQVYNSPLHF
NA | NA | TRBJ2-3 | TRBV5-5 | TGTGCCAGCAGCCCGCCGGCGAGGGGGGCAGATACGCAGTATTTT | CASSPPARGADTQYF
NA | TRBD2 | TRBJ2-2 | TRBV6-1 | TGTGCCAGCCACTGGAGGCGGGGGGACCCCGGGGAGCTGTTTTTT | CASHWRRGDPGELFF
NA | NA | TRBJ2-1 | TRBV5-1 | TGCGCCAGCAGCTTGACAGGGGAGGTGTACAATGAGCAGTTCTTC | CASSLTGEVYNEQFF
NA | NA | TRBJ1-2 | TRBV30 | TGTGCCTGGAGTGCCTTCGAGGGGGATGGCTACACCTTC | CAWSAFEGDGYTF
NA | TRBD1 | TRBJ2-7 | TRBV5-6 | TGTGCCAGCAGCTTGGCACAGGGGGCAAGCCACGAGCAGTACTTC | CASSLAQGASHEQYF
once | NA | TRBJ2-3 | TRBV19 | TGTGCCAGTAGTATTGGAGTGGGTACCACAGATACGCAGTATTTT | CASSIGVGTTDTQYF
NA | TRBD2 | TRBJ2-5 | TRBV11-2 | TGTGCCAGCAGCTCCCGGACTAGCGGGGGGATGGAGACCCAGTACTTC | CASSSRTSGGMETQYF
NA | NA | TRBJ2-1 | TRBV7-8 | TGTGCCAGCAGCTTAGAAGTGCTCCTTTTCTTC | CASSLEVLLFF
NA | TRBD2 | TRBJ2-1 | TRBV6-4 | TGTGCCAGCAGTGCAGCGGGGGGGCCACATGAGCAGTTCTTC | CASSAAGGPHEQFF
NA | TRBD1 | TRBJ1-6 | TRBV5-4 | TGTGCCAGCAGCTTAGCCGGGACAGCCAATTCACCCCTCCACTTT | CASSLAGTANSPLHF
NA | TRBD2 | TRBJ2-1 | TRBV6-1 | TGTGCCAGCAGTGAATCGACTAGCGGGGTATCCTACAATGAGCAGTTCTTC | CASSESTSGVSYNEQFF
NA | NA | TRBJ2-3 | TRBV6-6 | TGTGCCAGCAGTTACGGGGGGCGAGGAGATACGCAGTATTTT | CASSYGGRGDTQYF
NA | NA | TRBJ2-5 | TRBV19 | TGTGCCAGTAGTATCTCAGGGTGGGAGACCCAGTACTTC | CASSISGWETQYF
NA | TRBD1 | TRBJ2-7 | TRBV5-1 | TGCGCCAGCAGCTTGGTGGCAGGGGGCTACTACGAGCAGTACTTC | CASSLVAGGYYEQYF
NA | TRBD2 | TRBJ2-1 | TRBV6-1 | TGTGCCAGCAGTCCCACTAGCGGGGGGGCCGCTGAGCAGTTCTTC | CASSPTSGGAAEQFF
once | NA | TRBJ2-5 | TRBV7-9 | TGTGCCAGCAGCCCCGCAGGACAGTTCCAAGAGACCCAGTACTTC | CASSPAGQFQETQYF
NA | NA | TRBJ2-5 | TRBV9 | TGTGCCAGCAGCCCAGCCCTCCTCGGAGAAACCCAGTACTTC | CASSPALLGETQYF
NA | NA | TRBJ1-4 | TRBV6-5 | TGTGCCAGCAGTTACTCGGAGACCTTCGGAAAACTGTTTTTT | CASSYSETFGKLFF
NA | NA | TRBJ2-7 | TRBV10-3 | TGTGCCATCAGTGTCCGTGCCGAGCAGTACTTC | CAISVRAEQYF
NA | NA | TRBJ2-2 | TRBV14 | TGTGCCAGCAGCGTCGCAACCTCCGCCGGGGAGCTGTTTTTT | CASSVATSAGELFF
NA | NA | TRBJ2-6 | TRBV5-1 | TGCGCCAGCAGCTTGCAGAGCTCTGGGGCCAACGTCCTGACTTTC | CASSLQSSGANVLTF
NA | NA | TRBJ2-7 | TRBV5-1 | TGCGCCAGCAGCTTGTCAGGATACGAGCAGTACTTC | CASSLSGYEQYF